This entry describes one T cell receptor beta chain. The germline gives CDR1 LGHNA, CDR2 YNFKEQ. The V and J ends lost 1 base and 0 bases respectively, with 6 bases between them. The CDR3 extends over 15 amino acids. These data belong to a study of blood T cell repertoires in COVID-19. Study details: Collection of acute and convalescent COVID-19 samples took place in the United States, Italy and Spain. PBMCs, B-cell-depleted T cells, or T cells provided the cDNA or gDNA that made up the material.

Original data processing: Reference gene primers were amplified, and this amplification served to estimate nucleated cell counts. Clones were sequenced by immunoSEQ multiplex PCR, and TCRdb holds only the in-frame ones, with some missing. That table is the source of V, J and clone size, and D and trimming were worked out from the DNA. Here the sample spans 650,000 to 800,000 clones, about 87% being singletons. Sample: peripheral blood. The chain combines TRBV4-2 with TRBJ1-4; D remains ambiguous. The receptor comes from a woman between 18 and 29 years old with acute or convalescent COVID-19. The CDR3 DNA follows: TGTGCCAGCAGCCAAGTCGGGTCAACTAATGAAAAACTGTTTTTT. This codes for CASSQVGSTNEKLFF.